This TCR beta chain originates from a study of T cells after yellow fever vaccination. Study-wide findings and caveats: Although most clonotypes did not, a small share appeared in both CD4 and CD8 compartments. FACS-sorted repertoires could contain abundant clonotypes contaminating from the bulk population. Reappearance after the booster was observed for most primary-vaccination clones (roughly 97% CD4, over 70% CD8).

This clonotype was counted only a few times. Its antigen is unknown. The study made its TCR cDNA through 5'RACE template switching. That step introduced a universal primer site along with UMIs. TCRdb passed the 5' RACE reads through MiXCR, listing each CDR3 protein once. The sample lists some 350,000 distinct CDR3 sequences; 4.1% were seen once. CDR1 MNHNY and CDR2 SVGAGI come from the germline V gene (reference sequence). CDR3 length: 13 amino acids. With 8 bases removed from V and 3 bases from J, the gap between germline ends came to 11 bases. The chain is built from TRBV6-6 and TRBJ1-5; D not resolved. This material consisted of PBMCs, taken 5 days after the yellow fever booster vaccination. The sequence was collected from a man aged 18 to 29 who received the YFV17D yellow fever vaccine. CDR3 in amino acids: CASRLVNNQPQHF. The CDR3 DNA is TGTGCCAGCCGACTGGTCAACAATCAGCCCCAGCATTTT.